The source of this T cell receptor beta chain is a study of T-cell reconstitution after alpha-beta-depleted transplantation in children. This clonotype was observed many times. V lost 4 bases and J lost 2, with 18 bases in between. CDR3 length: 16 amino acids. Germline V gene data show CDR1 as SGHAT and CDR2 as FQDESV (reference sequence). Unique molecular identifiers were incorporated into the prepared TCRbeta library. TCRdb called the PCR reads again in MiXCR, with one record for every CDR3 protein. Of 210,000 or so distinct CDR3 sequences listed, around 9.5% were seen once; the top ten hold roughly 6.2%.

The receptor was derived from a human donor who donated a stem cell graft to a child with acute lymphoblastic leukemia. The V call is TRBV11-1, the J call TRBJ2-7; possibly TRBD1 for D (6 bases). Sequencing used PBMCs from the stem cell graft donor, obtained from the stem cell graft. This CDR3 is CASSSESGRGPYEQYF. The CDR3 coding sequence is TGTGCCAGCAGCTCTGAATCTGGCAGGGGCCCCTACGAGCAGTACTTC.